This TCR beta chain originates from a study of Ad26.COV2.S vaccination and SARS-CoV-2 variants. Study at large: The COV1001 Ad26.COV2.S trial arm included the donor. Participants got Ad26.COV2.S intramuscularly, once or twice 56 days apart.

TCRdb's copy holds only in-frame clones and misses some; the assay was immunoSEQ multiplex PCR. The top ten hold about 2.1% of the sample, which has more than 300,000 clones, about 82% seen once. Study results and caveats: Researchers reported similar non-spike TCR breadth in vaccine and placebo recipients. The TCR-based breadth and depth measures might underestimate overall T cell responses.

This sample's treatment: around 19 received Ad26.COV2.S at low or high dose, single or two shots; about 5 received placebo; per-sample allocation not given. Day 63 following the first vaccine or placebo injection was when the samples were taken. Germline V gives CDR1 LNHDA, CDR2 SQIVND (reference sequence). CDR3 size: 14 residues. V lost 5 bases, J lost 11 bases, and 19 bases lay in between. A remark on this clone: Its antigen is not identified.

This sequence was found in a person between 18 and 60 years old who received the Ad26.COV2.S COVID-19 vaccine or a placebo. Sequences were derived from peripheral blood, sampled in a trial of Ad26.COV2.S vaccine versus placebo. This chain links TRBV19 with TRBJ1-5; unclear D gene. For the CDR3, the DNA is TGTGCCAGTAGTTCGGGTCCCGACTTAGGAGCCCAGCATTTT. It yields the protein CASSSGPDLGAQHF.